Listed below are T cell receptor beta chains from one sample, sequenced in a study of CD8 T cells in Susac syndrome. TCRdb analysed the immunoSEQ multiplex PCR reads with MiXCR anew, one entry per CDR3 protein. This table holds fewer than 200,000 distinct CDR3 sequences, around 95% found once. The sequenced sample consisted of CD8+ T cells from PBMCs. The receptor source for this set is a human donor with multiple sclerosis. The CDR3 runs from the conserved cysteine through the conserved F or W. A D gene is named only where the DNA matches it firmly. Not every row has a clone size; where given, it reads once, few, many or a size class.

D gene	V gene	clone size	J gene	CDR3 protein	CDR3 DNA
-	TRBV19	few	TRBJ2-3	CASSSITDTQYF	TGTGCCAGTAGTAGCATCACAGATACGCAGTATTTT
-	TRBV11-2	once	TRBJ2-2	CASSSVNTGELFF	TGTGCCAGCAGTTCAGTAAACACCGGGGAGCTGTTTTTT
-	TRBV29-1	-	TRBJ2-1	CSVNMGGYGNEQFF	TGCAGCGTGAATATGGGGGGCTATGGGAATGAGCAGTTCTTC
-	TRBV20-1	-	TRBJ1-2	CSAQGGYTF	TGCAGTGCTCAGGGGGGCTACACCTTC
-	TRBV30	once	TRBJ1-1	CAWTSLGRAAEAFF	TGTGCCTGGACCTCCCTGGGGAGGGCGGCTGAAGCTTTCTTT
-	TRBV29-1	-	TRBJ2-7	CSVETDYEQYF	TGCAGCGTGGAGACAGACTACGAGCAGTACTTC
-	TRBV19	-	TRBJ1-1	CASSTDRNTEAFF	TGTGCCAGTAGTACGGACAGGAACACTGAAGCTTTCTTT
TRBD1	TRBV7-9	-	TRBJ1-5	CASSFSGQVSNQPQHF	TGTGCCAGCAGCTTTTCTGGACAGGTTAGCAATCAGCCCCAGCATTTT
-	TRBV20-1	-	TRBJ1-1	CSAPGRGTEAFF	TGCAGTGCCCCCGGTCGGGGAACTGAAGCTTTCTTT
TRBD2	TRBV12-3/TRBV12-4	-	TRBJ2-3	CASSGTSGLTDTQYF	TGTGCCAGCAGTGGGACTAGCGGGCTCACAGATACGCAGTATTTT
TRBD2	TRBV9	-	TRBJ2-3	CASSVVSGSGGDTQYF	TGTGCCAGCAGCGTAGTGTCGGGGAGCGGGGGAGATACGCAGTATTTT
-	TRBV29-1	-	TRBJ2-7	CSVGLGVGLYEQYF	TGCAGCGTTGGTTTAGGGGTAGGGCTCTACGAGCAGTACTTC
-	TRBV7-9	-	TRBJ2-1	CASSLEWSSYNEQFF	TGTGCCAGCAGCTTAGAGTGGAGCTCCTACAATGAGCAGTTCTTC
TRBD2	TRBV12-3/TRBV12-4	-	TRBJ2-1	CASSLLAGGRGNEQFF	TGTGCCAGCAGTTTGCTAGCGGGAGGGAGGGGCAATGAGCAGTTCTTC
-	TRBV19	-	TRBJ2-6	CASSALDGSGANVLTF	TGTGCCAGTAGTGCCCTTGACGGCTCTGGGGCCAACGTCCTGACTTTC
-	TRBV13	-	TRBJ1-6	CASSLNTQANLHF	TGTGCCAGCAGCCTTAATACCCAGGCGAACCTCCACTTT
-	TRBV5-1	-	TRBJ2-7	CASSLETRPYEQYF	TGCGCCAGCAGCTTGGAAACCCGACCCTACGAGCAGTACTTC
-	TRBV4-1	-	TRBJ2-7	CASSPVGSQGEQYF	TGCGCCAGCAGCCCCGTCGGGTCCCAGGGGGAGCAGTACTTC
TRBD1	TRBV2	-	TRBJ2-2	CASSSGTANTGELFF	TGTGCCAGCAGCTCCGGGACAGCGAACACCGGGGAGCTGTTTTTT
-	TRBV12-5	-	TRBJ2-1	CASGLTPTGTEQFF	TGTGCTAGTGGTTTGACCCCAACAGGGACTGAGCAGTTCTTC
-	TRBV12-3/TRBV12-4	-	TRBJ2-3	CASSSLGGTDTQYF	TGTGCCAGCAGTTCACTAGGGGGCACAGATACGCAGTATTTT
-	TRBV4-1	-	TRBJ2-3	CASSQEPGQGAHTDTQYF	TGCGCCAGCAGCCAAGAGCCAGGGCAAGGTGCGCACACAGATACGCAGTATTTT
TRBD1	TRBV30	once	TRBJ2-1	CAWSNDRERVNEQFF	TGTGCCTGGAGTAATGACAGGGAAAGGGTTAATGAGCAGTTCTTC
-	TRBV30	-	TRBJ2-1	CAWWTVANEQFF	TGTGCCTGGTGGACAGTCGCCAATGAGCAGTTCTTC
-	TRBV20-1	-	TRBJ2-7	CSARDLTYEQYF	TGCAGTGCTAGAGATCTTACGTACGAGCAGTACTTC
-	TRBV19	-	TRBJ2-1	CASCIAGSEQFF	TGTGCCAGTTGCATAGCCGGGTCTGAGCAGTTCTTC
TRBD1	TRBV13	-	TRBJ1-2	CASSDTGAKSEYGYTF	TGTGCCAGCAGCGACACAGGGGCCAAGTCCGAATATGGCTACACCTTC
-	TRBV5-6	-	TRBJ2-1	CAGSLDRADYNEQFF	TGTGCCGGCAGCTTGGATCGGGCGGATTACAATGAGCAGTTCTTC
-	TRBV6-2/TRBV6-3	-	TRBJ2-1	CASSYLSASYNEQFF	TGTGCCAGCAGTTACTTAAGCGCCTCCTACAATGAGCAGTTCTTC
-	TRBV6-6	-	TRBJ1-5	CASSPRGGVQPQHF	TGTGCCAGCAGTCCTCGCGGGGGGGTACAGCCCCAGCATTTT
-	TRBV12-3/TRBV12-4	-	TRBJ1-1	CASSSWTVNTEAFF	TGTGCCAGCAGCTCCTGGACAGTCAACACTGAAGCTTTCTTT
TRBD1	TRBV12-3/TRBV12-4	-	TRBJ2-3	CASSFWDRGADTQYF	TGTGCCAGCAGTTTCTGGGACAGGGGTGCAGATACGCAGTATTTT
-	TRBV3-1	-	TRBJ2-5	CASSQAGGPWAQETQYF	TGTGCCAGCAGCCAAGCTGGGGGACCGTGGGCGCAAGAGACCCAGTACTTC